Listed below are T cell receptor beta chains from one sample, sequenced in a study of T cell responses to AZD1222 COVID-19 vaccine. Assay: immunoSEQ multiplex PCR; the TCRdb copy retains only in-frame clones and omits some. The data show about 110,000 clones, 88% seen once. The input for sequencing was peripheral blood, taken on day 0 of AZD1222 vaccination. These receptors all come from an adult in good health. Each CDR3 is given with its conserved first and last residue. The order of the fields is J gene, D gene, clone size, V gene, CDR3 DNA, CDR3 protein. The D gene is left open where the match is weak. The size entry is marked missing in some rows and otherwise reads once, few, many or a size class.

>TRBJ1-2|-|-|TRBV25-1
TGTGCCAGCAGTGAATACAAGGGAGCGGCGGGCTACACCTTC
CASSEYKGAAGYTF
>TRBJ2-7|-|-|TRBV11-2
TGTGCCAGCAGCCTGTGGTTCGGGTCTGGCGACGAGCAGTACTTC
CASSLWFGSGDEQYF
>TRBJ2-7|TRBD2|-|TRBV19
TGTGCCAGTAGTAAAGCGGGGGGCTCCTACGAGCAGTACTTC
CASSKAGGSYEQYF
>TRBJ1-1|-|once|TRBV12-5
TGTGCTAGTGGTCCCCCCCGGGAGAACACTGAAGCTTTCTTT
CASGPPRENTEAFF
>TRBJ1-5|-|-|TRBV30
TGTGCCTGGAGTAAGCGAGGGGATCAGCCCCAGCATTTT
CAWSKRGDQPQHF
>TRBJ2-2|-|few|TRBV2
TGTGCCAGCTATGGGACGGATCTCACCGGGGAGCTGTTTTTT
CASYGTDLTGELFF
>TRBJ1-3|-|-|TRBV4-1
TGCGCCAGCAGCCACAGGGAAGGGTCTGGAAACACCATATATTTT
CASSHREGSGNTIYF
>TRBJ1-2|TRBD1|few|TRBV5-1
TGCGCCAGCAGCTTACAGGGGGATGGCTACACCTTC
CASSLQGDGYTF
>TRBJ1-5|-|-|TRBV21-1
TGTGCCAGCAGCAAAGGGTACAGGGGACAATATAGCAATCAGCCCCAGCATTTT
CASSKGYRGQYSNQPQHF
>TRBJ1-2|TRBD1|-|TRBV29-1
TGCAGCGTTGAGGGACAGGCTAATAACTATGGCTACACCTTC
CSVEGQANNYGYTF
>TRBJ1-2|TRBD1|-|TRBV4-1
TGCGCCAGCAGCCGAAAGACCGGACAGGACTTTTTCTATGGCTACACCTTC
CASSRKTGQDFFYGYTF
>TRBJ1-2|-|-|TRBV6-6
TGTGCCAGCAGTTATCCGGCAGGGAACTATGGCTACACCTTC
CASSYPAGNYGYTF
>TRBJ2-1|-|-|TRBV11-3
TGTGCCAGCAGGGGGGACAATGAGCAGTTCTTC
CASRGDNEQFF
>TRBJ1-1|TRBD1|-|TRBV7-6
TGTGCCAGCAGCTCACAGGGGATCTGGAACACTGAAGCTTTCTTT
CASSSQGIWNTEAFF
>TRBJ2-3|TRBD2|-|TRBV27
TGTGCCAGCAGTTTGGGCGGGGGTAGCACAGATACGCAGTATTTT
CASSLGGGSTDTQYF
>TRBJ1-1|TRBD1|-|TRBV10-3
TGTGCCATCATCGGACAGGGGGGCACTGAAGCTTTCTTT
CAIIGQGGTEAFF
>TRBJ1-5|-|-|TRBV3-1/TRBV3-2
TGTGCCAGCAGCCAAGGTTTTTTTACTGGGTTATCTCAGCCCCAGCATTTT
CASSQGFFTGLSQPQHF
>TRBJ1-1|TRBD1|-|TRBV19
TGTGCCAGCCGACAGGGGGGCCCGAACACTGAAGCTTTCTTT
CASRQGGPNTEAFF
>TRBJ1-1|-|-|TRBV2
TGTGCCAGCAGGACCCATGGGAACACTGAAGCTTTCTTT
CASRTHGNTEAFF
>TRBJ1-1|TRBD1|-|TRBV3-1/TRBV3-2
TGTGCCAGCAGCCAACCGACCGGGACAGGGAACACTGAAGCTTTCTTT
CASSQPTGTGNTEAFF
>TRBJ2-3|-|-|TRBV7-2
TGTGCCAGCAGCTTAGGTGTAGCGAGCACAGATACGCAGTATTTT
CASSLGVASTDTQYF
>TRBJ1-6|-|-|TRBV6-1
TGTGCCAGCAGTGATCGTGACGACTCCTATAATTCACCCCTCCACTTT
CASSDRDDSYNSPLHF
>TRBJ1-1|TRBD1|-|TRBV5-5
TGTGCCAGCAGCTTGTCCAGGGGGCCGGGGACTGAAGCTTTCTTT
CASSLSRGPGTEAFF
>TRBJ2-7|-|few|TRBV14
TGTGCCAGCAGCCAAGTTTGGGCTGGAACGAACGAGCAGTACTTC
CASSQVWAGTNEQYF
>TRBJ2-7|-|-|TRBV20-1
TGCAGTGCTTCACAGACCTACGAGCAGTACTTC
CSASQTYEQYF
>TRBJ2-5|-|-|TRBV25-1
TGTGCCAGCAGTGAAAGTGGAGCGAAAAAGACCCAGTACTTC
CASSESGAKKTQYF
>TRBJ1-5|-|few|TRBV6-5
TGTGCCAGCAGTAGGGCCAATCAGCCCCAGCATTTT
CASSRANQPQHF
>TRBJ2-5|-|-|TRBV18
TGTGCCAGCTCAAGCAGGGGTCCCCCCCAAGAGACCCAGTACTTC
CASSSRGPPQETQYF
>TRBJ1-2|TRBD1|-|TRBV19
TGTGCCAGTAGTATGAGAGGGGGCTTGGGCTACACCTTC
CASSMRGGLGYTF
>TRBJ1-2|-|-|TRBV10-2
TGCGCCAGCAGTGAGTCGAGTCAGGCCTACTATGGCTACACCTTC
CASSESSQAYYGYTF
>TRBJ2-3|-|once|TRBV19
TGTGCCAGTAGTATAAGCACAGATACGCAGTATTTT
CASSISTDTQYF
>TRBJ1-1|-|-|TRBV4-1
TGCGCCAGCAGCTTGCGGGACGGCGATGAAGCTTTCTTT
CASSLRDGDEAFF
>TRBJ2-1|-|-|TRBV7-9
TGTGCCAGCAGCTCCTCAAGTGAATTTTACAATGAGCAGTTCTTC
CASSSSSEFYNEQFF
>TRBJ1-1|-|-|TRBV18
TGTGCCAGCTCACCGGAGGTGGCGGGCACTGAAGCTTTCTTT
CASSPEVAGTEAFF
>TRBJ2-5|-|-|TRBV20-1
TGCAGTGCTAGTGAAGGACAGAGACTTCAAGAGACCCAGTACTTC
CSASEGQRLQETQYF
>TRBJ1-2|TRBD1|-|TRBV4-1
TGCGCCAGCACCCCGACAGGGGGCGGTTATGGCTACACCTTC
CASTPTGGGYGYTF
>TRBJ1-1|-|-|TRBV10-1
TGCGCCAGCAGTGAGAGGGGACCCCACACTGAAGCTTTCTTT
CASSERGPHTEAFF
>TRBJ1-2|-|-|TRBV18
TGTGCCAGCTCACCACCGGGGCAGGGGCTTAACTATGGCTACACCTTC
CASSPPGQGLNYGYTF
>TRBJ1-2|-|-|TRBV14
TGTGCCAGCAGCCAAGACCTATTCCTTGGAATATTAAATGGCTACACCTTC
CASSQDLFLGILNGYTF
>TRBJ1-1|-|-|TRBV6-5
TGTGCCAGCAGGGACAATGTTCCGGCTTTCTTT
CASRDNVPAFF
>TRBJ2-1|-|-|TRBV7-9
TGTGCCAGCAGCTACACTGACAATGAGCAGTTCTTC
CASSYTDNEQFF
>TRBJ1-2|-|-|TRBV12-3/TRBV12-4
TGTGCCAGCAGTGGGTGGGAGATCGGCTACACCTTC
CASSGWEIGYTF
>TRBJ2-6|-|once|TRBV12-5
TGTGCTAGTGGCCAACAGGGAACTCGGAATTCTGGGGCCAACGTCCTGACTTTC
CASGQQGTRNSGANVLTF
>TRBJ2-7|TRBD2|-|TRBV5-4
TGTGCCAGCAGTCAAAAGCGGGAGCAATCCTACGAGCAGTACTTC
CASSQKREQSYEQYF
>TRBJ2-7|TRBD2|-|TRBV3-1/TRBV3-2
TGTGCCAGCAGCCGGCCCGGGGGGGAGCAGTACTTC
CASSRPGGEQYF
>TRBJ1-4|-|-|TRBV13
TGTGCCAGCAGCTTAGGGGCAGGGGTTGAAAAACTGTTTTTT
CASSLGAGVEKLFF
>TRBJ1-4|-|-|TRBV5-1
TGCGCCAGCAGCACTATCAATAGAGATAATGAAAAACTGTTTTTT
CASSTINRDNEKLFF
>TRBJ2-3|TRBD2|-|TRBV3-1/TRBV3-2
TGTGCCAGCAGCCCTTTTCCGAATAGCGGGGGCACAGATACGCAGTATTTT
CASSPFPNSGGTDTQYF
>TRBJ2-1|TRBD2|-|TRBV15
TGTGCCACCTCTGGCGGGAGTTACAATGAGCAGTTCTTC
CATSGGSYNEQFF